This TCR beta chain originates from a study of T cell changes during pregnancy in multiple sclerosis. The repertoire was sequenced with immunoSEQ multiplex PCR; TCRdb's copy has only in-frame clones and lacks some. Found here are 40,000 to 45,000 clones, roughly nine tenths of them singletons; the top ten hold roughly 1.3%. Germline CDR1 reads SGDLS; CDR2 reads YYNGEE. V lost 3 bases to trimming and J lost 1 base, with 10 bases between them. This CDR3 comprises 14 residues. This TCR came from a female donor with multiple sclerosis, enrolled in a pregnancy study. The source was CD4+ T cells from peripheral blood mononuclear cells, collected in the first trimester of pregnancy. The chain uses TRBV9 and TRBJ1-2, with no clear D. Here the CDR3 reads CASSADEGNYGYTF. Written as DNA, the CDR3 is TGTGCCAGCAGCGCCGATGAGGGTAACTATGGCTACACCTTC.